This is a list of T cell receptor beta chains from one sample in a study of blood T cell repertoires in COVID-19. Profiled with immunoSEQ multiplex PCR; TCRdb holds only in-frame clones, not every one. The sample gives 250,000 to 350,000 clones, under 90% of which show up once; roughly 0.92% is in the top ten. Specimen: peripheral blood. The origin of the receptors is a middle-aged woman who had recovered from COVID-19. CDR3s include the opening cysteine and the closing phenylalanine or tryptophan. The D gene is left open where the match is weak. Clone sizes are given selectively: once, few, many, or a class where the clone is expanded.

j_call: TRBJ1-1
v_call: TRBV5-4
clone_size: NA
d_call: NA
cdr3_nt: TGTGCCAGCAGCTTGGAACAGGGTTTTTGGACTGAAGCTTTCTTT
cdr3_aa: CASSLEQGFWTEAFF

j_call: TRBJ2-3
v_call: TRBV5-1
clone_size: once
d_call: TRBD2
cdr3_nt: TGCGCCAGCAGCTGGGGGACTAAAACAGATACGCAGTATTTT
cdr3_aa: CASSWGTKTDTQYF

j_call: TRBJ2-7
v_call: TRBV28
clone_size: NA
d_call: TRBD2
cdr3_nt: TGTGCCAGCAGTTGGGGGGGGGTGGCCTACGAGCAGTACTTC
cdr3_aa: CASSWGGVAYEQYF

j_call: TRBJ2-7
v_call: TRBV2
clone_size: NA
d_call: TRBD2
cdr3_nt: TGTGCCAGCAGACTAGCGGGAGGCGACGAGCAGTACTTC
cdr3_aa: CASRLAGGDEQYF

j_call: TRBJ2-7
v_call: TRBV3-1/TRBV3-2
clone_size: NA
d_call: NA
cdr3_nt: TGTGCCAGCAGCGGCGGGGCCCGTGACGAGCAGTACTTC
cdr3_aa: CASSGGARDEQYF

j_call: TRBJ1-1
v_call: TRBV6-6
clone_size: NA
d_call: NA
cdr3_nt: TGTGCCAGCAGTTGGGCCGGGGTGAACACTGAAGCTTTCTTT
cdr3_aa: CASSWAGVNTEAFF

j_call: TRBJ1-1
v_call: TRBV25-1
clone_size: NA
d_call: NA
cdr3_nt: TGTGCCAGCAGTGCGGCCAGGGAGGAGGGAACTGAAGCTTTCTTT
cdr3_aa: CASSAAREEGTEAFF

j_call: TRBJ2-5
v_call: TRBV19
clone_size: NA
d_call: TRBD1
cdr3_nt: TGTGCCAGTAGTATCCAGACAGGGGGAGAGACCCAGTACTTC
cdr3_aa: CASSIQTGGETQYF

j_call: TRBJ2-5
v_call: TRBV5-1
clone_size: NA
d_call: TRBD1
cdr3_nt: TGCGCCAGCAGCCGGACAGGGGGCTATCTAGAGACCCAGTACTTC
cdr3_aa: CASSRTGGYLETQYF

j_call: TRBJ2-1
v_call: TRBV27
clone_size: NA
d_call: NA
cdr3_nt: TGTGCCACCAGGTCCCAGGGGGGACACAATGAGCAGTTCTTC
cdr3_aa: CATRSQGGHNEQFF

j_call: TRBJ1-4
v_call: TRBV15
clone_size: NA
d_call: NA
cdr3_nt: TGTGCCACCAGCAGAGTTCGTACAGGGCCCGAAAAACTGTTTTTT
cdr3_aa: CATSRVRTGPEKLFF

j_call: TRBJ1-2
v_call: TRBV7-3
clone_size: NA
d_call: TRBD1
cdr3_nt: TGTGCCAGCAGCTTAAGAGCAGGGGGCGACTATGGCTACACCTTC
cdr3_aa: CASSLRAGGDYGYTF

j_call: TRBJ2-2
v_call: TRBV5-4
clone_size: NA
d_call: TRBD1
cdr3_nt: TGTGCCAGCAGCTCCCCCGGGACAGGGCCGAACACCGGGGAGCTGTTTTTT
cdr3_aa: CASSSPGTGPNTGELFF

j_call: TRBJ2-7
v_call: TRBV2
clone_size: NA
d_call: NA
cdr3_nt: TGTGCCAGCAGTGAAGCGAAAGGGGGATATGTCAACGAGCAGTACTTC
cdr3_aa: CASSEAKGGYVNEQYF

j_call: TRBJ1-2
v_call: TRBV6-6
clone_size: NA
d_call: NA
cdr3_nt: TGTGCCAGCAGTTACCTTCGGACGGGGAACTATGGCTACACCTTC
cdr3_aa: CASSYLRTGNYGYTF

j_call: TRBJ1-3
v_call: TRBV7-9
clone_size: NA
d_call: NA
cdr3_nt: TGTGCCAGCAGCCCCGTTTTGGGAAACACCATATATTTT
cdr3_aa: CASSPVLGNTIYF

j_call: TRBJ2-1
v_call: TRBV11-3
clone_size: NA
d_call: TRBD2
cdr3_nt: TGTGCCAGCAGCTCGCCGAGGACTAGCGGGCGTACCTACAATGAGCAGTTCTTC
cdr3_aa: CASSSPRTSGRTYNEQFF

j_call: TRBJ1-2
v_call: TRBV18
clone_size: NA
d_call: NA
cdr3_nt: TGTGCCAGCTCAGGCATTGTAAGGGGGAACCAAGCTAACTATGGCTACACCTTC
cdr3_aa: CASSGIVRGNQANYGYTF

j_call: TRBJ2-7
v_call: TRBV5-1
clone_size: NA
d_call: TRBD2
cdr3_nt: TGCGCCAGCAGCTTGGATATTAGCGGGGGGCTCTACGAGCAGTACTTC
cdr3_aa: CASSLDISGGLYEQYF

j_call: TRBJ2-3
v_call: TRBV14
clone_size: NA
d_call: NA
cdr3_nt: TGTGCCAGCAGCCAAGCTAGCACAGATACGCAGTATTTT
cdr3_aa: CASSQASTDTQYF

j_call: TRBJ2-3
v_call: TRBV7-8
clone_size: NA
d_call: TRBD2
cdr3_nt: TGTGCCAGCAGCCCCCCCCCTCCGGGACTAGCATCGAGCACAGATACGCAGTATTTT
cdr3_aa: CASSPPPPGLASSTDTQYF

j_call: TRBJ1-2
v_call: TRBV15
clone_size: NA
d_call: TRBD1
cdr3_nt: TGTGCCACCAGCAGGACAGGGGGGAATGGCTACACCTTC
cdr3_aa: CATSRTGGNGYTF

j_call: TRBJ2-1
v_call: TRBV5-1
clone_size: NA
d_call: TRBD2
cdr3_nt: TGCGCCAGCAGCTTGGACGGGGAGGGGGAGCAGTTCTTC
cdr3_aa: CASSLDGEGEQFF

j_call: TRBJ1-2
v_call: TRBV6-6
clone_size: NA
d_call: NA
cdr3_nt: TGTGCCAGCAGTTACCCCCCGGGTAGGAACTATGGCTACACCTTC
cdr3_aa: CASSYPPGRNYGYTF

j_call: TRBJ2-2
v_call: TRBV7-9
clone_size: few
d_call: TRBD2
cdr3_nt: TGTGCCAGCAGCTTAGGGGGGGGCACCGGGGAGCTGTTTTTT
cdr3_aa: CASSLGGGTGELFF

j_call: TRBJ2-6
v_call: TRBV5-1
clone_size: NA
d_call: NA
cdr3_nt: TGCGCCAGCCAGGACAGCTCTGGGGCCAACGTCCTGACTTTC
cdr3_aa: CASQDSSGANVLTF

j_call: TRBJ2-7
v_call: TRBV2
clone_size: NA
d_call: TRBD1
cdr3_nt: TGTGCCAGCAGTGAATCGGGACAGGGGTCCTACGAGCAGTACTTC
cdr3_aa: CASSESGQGSYEQYF

j_call: TRBJ2-1
v_call: TRBV5-4
clone_size: NA
d_call: TRBD2
cdr3_nt: TGTGCCAGCAGCTCCTGGACTAGCGGGAGCAATGAGCAGTTCTTC
cdr3_aa: CASSSWTSGSNEQFF

j_call: TRBJ1-1
v_call: TRBV6-5
clone_size: NA
d_call: NA
cdr3_nt: TGTGCCAGCAGTCGCACAAACACTGAAGCTTTCTTT
cdr3_aa: CASSRTNTEAFF

j_call: TRBJ1-5
v_call: TRBV5-1
clone_size: NA
d_call: NA
cdr3_nt: TGCGCCAGCAGCTTGGCGCCAGGGATCAATCAGCCCCAGCATTTT
cdr3_aa: CASSLAPGINQPQHF

j_call: TRBJ2-7
v_call: TRBV19
clone_size: NA
d_call: NA
cdr3_nt: TGTGCCAGTGGAGGGCCAAGCCCGTACGAGCAGTACTTC
cdr3_aa: CASGGPSPYEQYF

j_call: TRBJ2-7
v_call: TRBV6-1
clone_size: few
d_call: TRBD2
cdr3_nt: TGTGCCAGCAGTGAGGGACTAGCGATTCCCGAGCAGTACTTC
cdr3_aa: CASSEGLAIPEQYF

j_call: TRBJ2-1
v_call: TRBV6-5
clone_size: NA
d_call: NA
cdr3_nt: TGTGCCAGCAGGACCCAAAGCGGATACAATGAGCAGTTCTTC
cdr3_aa: CASRTQSGYNEQFF

j_call: TRBJ2-6
v_call: TRBV7-2
clone_size: NA
d_call: TRBD2
cdr3_nt: TGTGCCAGCAGCTTAGTTGGGACTACCATTCACGGGGCCAACGTCCTGACTTTC
cdr3_aa: CASSLVGTTIHGANVLTF

j_call: TRBJ1-5
v_call: TRBV11-2
clone_size: NA
d_call: TRBD1
cdr3_nt: TGTGCCAGCAGCTCGGACAGGGGCAATCAGCCCCAGCATTTT
cdr3_aa: CASSSDRGNQPQHF

j_call: TRBJ2-7
v_call: TRBV7-2
clone_size: NA
d_call: TRBD2
cdr3_nt: TGTGCCAGCAGCTCGACCGGGACTACCACCTACGAGCAGTACTTC
cdr3_aa: CASSSTGTTTYEQYF

j_call: TRBJ1-1
v_call: TRBV14
clone_size: NA
d_call: NA
cdr3_nt: TGTGCCAGCAGCCAAGTGGAGGATATGAACACTGAAGCTTTCTTT
cdr3_aa: CASSQVEDMNTEAFF

j_call: TRBJ1-6
v_call: TRBV28
clone_size: once
d_call: NA
cdr3_nt: TGTGCCAGCAGGCCGGGTCGTCTCAGGAAAAGGGGCTATAATTCACCCCTCCACTTT
cdr3_aa: CASRPGRLRKRGYNSPLHF

j_call: TRBJ2-1
v_call: TRBV7-3
clone_size: NA
d_call: TRBD2
cdr3_nt: TGTGCCAGCAGCTTATCGGCGGGAGCCGAGAATGAGCAGTTCTTC
cdr3_aa: CASSLSAGAENEQFF

j_call: TRBJ2-7
v_call: TRBV28
clone_size: NA
d_call: TRBD1
cdr3_nt: TGTGCCAGCACGACAGGGGCGGTCGAGCAGTACTTC
cdr3_aa: CASTTGAVEQYF

j_call: TRBJ2-1
v_call: TRBV19
clone_size: NA
d_call: NA
cdr3_nt: TGTGCCAGTAGTATAGTCAGTAATGAGCAGTTCTTC
cdr3_aa: CASSIVSNEQFF

j_call: TRBJ2-5
v_call: TRBV5-1
clone_size: NA
d_call: NA
cdr3_nt: TGCGCCAGCAGCTTGGTCGGCAGCGAAGAGACCCAGTACTTC
cdr3_aa: CASSLVGSEETQYF

j_call: TRBJ2-3
v_call: TRBV6-4
clone_size: NA
d_call: TRBD2
cdr3_nt: TGTGCCAGCAGTGACTCTAGGGTAGCGGGAGGACCAGATTTTAGCACAGATACGCAGTATTTT
cdr3_aa: CASSDSRVAGGPDFSTDTQYF

j_call: TRBJ2-2
v_call: TRBV27
clone_size: NA
d_call: TRBD1
cdr3_nt: TGTGCCAGCAGTTTTGACAGGGCCGGCCCCGGGGAGCTGTTTTTT
cdr3_aa: CASSFDRAGPGELFF

j_call: TRBJ2-7
v_call: TRBV7-8
clone_size: NA
d_call: TRBD2
cdr3_nt: TGTGCCAGCAGCCGACTAGCGGGATACGAGCAGTACTTC
cdr3_aa: CASSRLAGYEQYF

j_call: TRBJ1-2
v_call: TRBV5-1
clone_size: NA
d_call: NA
cdr3_nt: TGCGCCAGCAGCCCAAATGGGGGGGGAGATGGCTACACCTTC
cdr3_aa: CASSPNGGGDGYTF

j_call: TRBJ2-1
v_call: TRBV7-8
clone_size: NA
d_call: TRBD2
cdr3_nt: TGTGCCAGCAGCCAGGGACTAGCGGGAGTTGAGCAGTTCTTC
cdr3_aa: CASSQGLAGVEQFF

j_call: TRBJ1-3
v_call: TRBV3-1/TRBV3-2
clone_size: NA
d_call: NA
cdr3_nt: TGTGCCAGCAGCCAAAGACACTCTGGAAACACCATATATTTT
cdr3_aa: CASSQRHSGNTIYF

j_call: TRBJ2-6
v_call: TRBV5-6
clone_size: NA
d_call: NA
cdr3_nt: TGTGCCAGCAGCTTGGCCCGAGACTCTGGGGCCAACGTCCTGACTTTC
cdr3_aa: CASSLARDSGANVLTF

j_call: TRBJ1-1
v_call: TRBV28
clone_size: NA
d_call: TRBD1
cdr3_nt: TGTGCCAGCAGTTCCCCCGGGACAGCTTTCGACACTGAAGCTTTCTTT
cdr3_aa: CASSSPGTAFDTEAFF

j_call: TRBJ1-6
v_call: TRBV28
clone_size: few
d_call: NA
cdr3_nt: TGTGCCAGCAGTTTAACAGATCGCTATAATTCACCCCTCCACTTT
cdr3_aa: CASSLTDRYNSPLHF